One sample yielded the 28 T cell receptor beta chains listed below, sequenced in a study of technical replicates of blood from a few donors. The table came from immunoSEQ multiplex PCR; TCRdb's copy has only in-frame clones and leaves some out. The data show some 70,000 clones, roughly 90% seen once. What was sequenced was PBMCs. These receptors were obtained from a human donor in good health. Some clones in this sample may be carry-over from other donors' samples.

The CDR3 nucleotides read TGTGCCAGCAGCTTAGACGTAGCGGGAATAGACGAGCAGTACTTC. Protein product: CASSLDVAGIDEQYF. This chain links TRBV11-2 with TRBJ2-7; 8 bases are a match to TRBD2. Looked up from germline, CDR1 is SGHAT and CDR2 is FQNNGV. This CDR3 has 15 residues. V lost 0 bases to trimming and J lost 5 bases; unmatched junction nucleotides: 6.

The V gene is TRBV5-1, the J gene TRBJ2-1, with D possibly being TRBD1 (6 bases). This CDR3 is built from 16 residues. V shed 0 bases and J shed 2 bases, with 12 bases lying between them. Per the germline V gene, CDR1 is SGHRS and CDR2 is YFSETQ. The CDR3 region has the DNA TGCGCCAGCAGCTTGGAATTGGGGGCTACCTACAATGAGCAGTTCTTC. It yields the protein CASSLELGATYNEQFF.

In this sample, this clone turned up once. The chain carries TRBV5-1 and TRBJ1-3; 9 bases map to TRBD1. The V gene end was trimmed by 4 bases and the J gene end by 7 bases; junction bases not matched to a gene: 12. This CDR3 has 16 amino acids. Germline assignment: CDR1 SGHRS and CDR2 YFSETQ. CDR3 sequence (DNA): TGCGCCAGCAGCACGGGACAGGGTTCTTTGACCAACACCATATATTTT. Protein: CASSTGQGSLTNTIYF.

On this clone: Other nucleotide sequences from this sample produce the same CDR3. V usage is TRBV20-1 and J usage is TRBJ2-7; weak D call: TRBD2 (5 bases). CDR3 length: 11 residues. The ends were cut back, 2 bases at V and 4 bases at J, with 6 bases in the middle. CDR1 is DFQATT and CDR2 is SNEGSKA in the germline V gene (reference sequence). CDR3 loop: CSARRGYEQYF. DNA of the CDR3: TGCAGTGCTAGACGGGGTTACGAGCAGTACTTC.

This clone has only one observation. The genes are TRBV7-3 and TRBJ2-2; 11 bases match TRBD2. The CDR3 totals 15 residues. Trimming took 5 bases from V and 5 from J; bases not matched to a gene: 4. Germline V lookup: CDR1 SGHTA, CDR2 FQGTGA. CDR3 nucleotides: TGTGCCAGCAGCCTGGGACTAGCGGAAACCGGGGAGCTGTTTTTT. This gives the protein CASSLGLAETGELFF. Together with reference TRBV7-3 and TRBJ2-2, the CDR3 gives the full variable domain: GAGVSQTPSNKVTEKGKYVELRCDPISGHTALYWYRQSLGQGPEFLIYFQGTGAADDSGLPNDRFFAVRPEGSVSTLKIQRTERGDSAVYLCASSLGLAETGELFFGEGSRLTVL.

The chain recombines TRBV7-2 with TRBJ2-7, with 9 bases that match TRBD2. The CDR3 is 14 residues long. Germline CDR1 SGHTA, CDR2 FQGNSA. The V and J ends lost 5 bases and 2 bases, in that order; junction bases with no gene match: 4. The CDR3: CASSVTSGPYEQYF. As DNA, the CDR3 is TGTGCCAGCAGCGTAACTAGCGGGCCCTACGAGCAGTACTTC. The full variable domain, completed using reference TRBV7-2 and TRBJ2-7, is GAGVSQSPSNKVTEKGKDVELRCDPISGHTALYWYRQSLGQGLEFLIYFQGNSAPDKSGLPSDRFSAERTGGSVSTLTIQRTQQEDSAVYLCASSVTSGPYEQYFGPGTRLTVT.

V and J are TRBV21-1 and TRBJ2-1; the table calls TRBD1, which could not be checked here. TRBV21-1 counts as a pseudogene. The CDR3 runs to 16 residues. CDR3 nucleotide sequence: TGTGCCAGCAGCGGAATGCGGGACAGGGGACAAAATGAGCAGTTCTTC. Residues: CASSGMRDRGQNEQFF.

The gene calls are TRBV7-3 and TRBJ2-3; TRBD2 is a possible D gene (5 bases). There are 16 residues in the CDR3. V dropped 5 bases and J dropped 4 bases, with 19 bases sitting between them. Germline loops: CDR1 SGHTA, CDR2 FQGTGA. CDR3 region: CASSPLGGPTPDTQYF. Written as DNA, the CDR3 is TGTGCCAGCAGCCCCCTTGGCGGGCCGACCCCAGATACGCAGTATTTT.

The sample holds a few counts of this clone. The chain combines TRBV6-1 with TRBJ1-6; D ambiguous. Trimming stripped 4 bases from V and 11 bases from J, with 18 bases between. This CDR3 has 15 residues. Germline CDR1 reads MNHNS; CDR2 reads SASEGT. DNA of the CDR3: TGTGCCAGCAGTGGGGCACGGCGTAGTCAAACACCCCTCCACTTT. Amino acids: CASSGARRSQTPLHF.

The chain employs TRBV2 and TRBJ2-2; possibly TRBD2 for D (7 bases). V was pared by 6 bases and J by 6 bases, with 17 bases between. The CDR3 is made up of 15 amino acids. CDR1 is SNHLY and CDR2 is FYNNEI in the germline V gene. CDR3 in amino acids: CASSVGGGASGELFF. CDR3 coding DNA: TGTGCCAGCAGCGTTGGAGGGGGGGCCTCCGGGGAGCTGTTTTTT.

The chain links TRBV6-4 to TRBJ1-1, with 8 bases lining up with TRBD1. This CDR3 spans 13 amino acids. After removal of 6 bases from V and 4 bases from J, the junction contained 4 bases not matched to a gene. Germline CDR1 reads MRHNA; CDR2 reads SNTAGT. Here the CDR3 reads CASSDRGPTEAFF. DNA of the CDR3: TGTGCCAGCAGCGACAGGGGCCCCACTGAAGCTTTCTTT.

The chain uses TRBV19 and TRBJ2-2, with TRBD2 matching 10 bases. CDR3 length: 17 residues. Losses at the gene ends were 7 bases for V and 5 bases for J; bases not matched to a gene: 13. The germline CDR1 and CDR2 sequences are LNHDA and SQIVND (reference sequence). The CDR3 here is CASTAGSGGAGTGELFF. The CDR3 DNA reads as TGTGCCAGTACGGCGGGGAGCGGGGGGGCAGGAACCGGGGAGCTGTTTTTT.

This chain connects TRBV4-1 to TRBJ2-5; 9 bases align to TRBD2. Germline values: CDR1 MGHRA, CDR2 YSYEKL. This CDR3 region has 16 residues. V shed 5 bases and J 4 bases; nucleotides not matched to a gene: 11. Here the CDR3 reads CASSNLGRGGRETQYF. CDR3 in DNA: TGCGCCAGCAGCAATCTGGGGCGGGGGGGCCGAGAGACCCAGTACTTC.

The chain couples TRBV11-1 to TRBJ2-3, with TRBD1 identical over 7 bases. With V trimmed by 1 base and J by 2 bases, 3 bases remained unmatched. The CDR3 covers 15 residues. The germline CDR1 and CDR2 sequences are SGHAT and FQDESV (reference sequence). CDR3 protein: CASSLGGQFTDTQYF. The DNA of the CDR3 is TGTGCCAGCAGCTTAGGGGGACAGTTCACAGATACGCAGTATTTT.

CDR3 amino acids: CASSPSGQGFMNTEAFF. The CDR3 DNA is TGTGCCAGCAGTCCCTCCGGACAGGGATTTATGAACACTGAAGCTTTCTTT. This chain joins TRBV27 and TRBJ1-1; 8 bases agree with TRBD1. CDR3 length: 17 amino acids. Germline V gene lookup returns CDR1 MNHEY and CDR2 SMNVEV (reference sequence). J lost 0 bases, V lost 5 bases, and 11 bases had no gene match.

This clone was counted a single time. CDR3 in DNA: TGTGCCAGCAGCCCATTGAGGGGCACTAGCGGGAGGGCCTACGAGCAGTACTTC. It codes for CASSPLRGTSGRAYEQYF. J is TRBJ2-7 and V is TRBV7-9; 13 nucleotides agree with TRBD2. CDR3 length: 18 amino acids. Germline CDR1 and CDR2: SEHNR and FQNEAQ (reference sequence). J was trimmed by 2 bases and V by 5 bases; bases with no gene match: 12. Using reference TRBV7-9 and TRBJ2-7 for the parts outside the CDR3, the full variable domain is DTGVSQNPRHKITKRGQNVTFRCDPISEHNRLYWYRQTLGQGPEFLTYFQNEAQLEKSRLLSDRFSAERPKGSFSTLEIQRTEQGDSAMYLCASSPLRGTSGRAYEQYFGPGTRLTVT.

The chain has TRBV5-1 and TRBJ2-5; 10 bases agree with TRBD1. The CDR3 covers 18 residues. The junction had 10 bases not matched to a gene; V was cut back by 2 bases and J by 0 bases. Germline-derived CDR1 and CDR2 are SGHRS and YFSETQ. The CDR3 sequence is CASSFQLWTGGNQETQYF. The CDR3, as DNA: TGCGCCAGCAGCTTCCAGCTCTGGACAGGGGGGAACCAAGAGACCCAGTACTTC. Filled out from reference TRBV5-1 and TRBJ2-5, the complete variable domain reads KAGVTQTPRYLIKTRGQQVTLSCSPISGHRSVSWYQQTPGQGLQFLFEYFSETQRNKGNFPGRFSGRQFSNSRSEMNVSTLELGDSALYLCASSFQLWTGGNQETQYFGPGTRLLVL.

The V call is TRBV7-9, the J call TRBJ1-2, with 8 bases fitting TRBD1. Trimming removed 6 bases from V and 2 bases from J; junction bases left unmatched: 8. CDR1 is SEHNR, CDR2 FQNEAQ, per germline (reference sequence). This CDR3 has 15 amino acids. The CDR3, as DNA: TGTGCCAGCAGTTTACGACAGGGGATCAACTATGGCTACACCTTC. It yields the protein CASSLRQGINYGYTF.

This clone was seen just once. The chain combines TRBV18 with TRBJ2-7; 9 nucleotides agree with TRBD2. Germline V lookup: CDR1 KGHSH, CDR2 LQKENI. The V and J ends lost 5 bases and 5 bases, in that order; junction bases with no gene match: 4. The CDR3 has 13 residues. The CDR3 DNA follows: TGTGCCAGCTCAAGTGGCGGGAGGGACGAGCAGTACTTC. This sequence encodes CASSSGGRDEQYF.

The V call is TRBV25-1, the J call TRBJ2-1, with 10 bases that match TRBD2. Per the germline V gene, CDR1 is MGHDK and CDR2 is SYGVNS. This CDR3 is 16 amino acids long. J lost 8 bases, V lost 4 bases, and 11 bases had no gene match. CDR3 sequence: CASSGPGTSEGDEQFF. CDR3 DNA sequence: TGTGCCAGCAGTGGACCTGGGACTAGCGAAGGTGATGAGCAGTTCTTC. The variable domain in full, completed from reference TRBV25-1 and TRBJ2-1, reads EADIYQTPRYLVIGTGKKITLECSQTMGHDKMYWYQQDPGMELHLIHYSYGVNSTEKGDLSSESTVSRIRTEHFPLTLESARPSHTSQYLCASSGPGTSEGDEQFFGPGTRLTVL.

The chain employs TRBV18 and TRBJ2-1, with a possible D match to TRBD2 (5 bases). The germline V gene has CDR1 KGHSH and CDR2 LQKENI. CDR3 length: 12 residues. V was cut by 2 bases and J by 7 bases, with 6 bases left in between. CDR3 region: CASSPSGNEQFF. CDR3 coding DNA: TGTGCCAGCTCACCATCGGGAAATGAGCAGTTCTTC.

The V gene is TRBV11-2, the J gene TRBJ1-4; the D gene is possibly TRBD1 (6 bases). V lost 3 bases to trimming and J lost 5 bases, with 10 bases between them. The V gene's germline CDR1 is SGHAT and CDR2 FQNNGV. This CDR3 has 14 residues. The CDR3: CASSFSGANEKLFF. Written as DNA, the CDR3 is TGTGCCAGCAGCTTCTCAGGGGCGAATGAAAAACTGTTTTTT.

The CDR3 spells CASSPTGREASGKETQYF. In nucleotides, the CDR3 is TGTGCCAGCAGCCCAACGGGGCGGGAGGCTAGCGGGAAAGAGACCCAGTACTTC. The J gene is TRBJ2-5, the V gene TRBV7-3, with TRBD2 identical over 9 bases. CDR3 length: 18 amino acids. The V gene end was trimmed by 5 bases and the J gene end by 3 bases; junction bases not matched to a gene: 16. Germline V gene data show CDR1 as SGHTA and CDR2 as FQGTGA.

This clone has a single count. This chain connects TRBV4-1 to TRBJ2-2, with a weak D call TRBD1 (5 bases). The length of the CDR3 is 15 residues. Trimming took 3 bases from V and 4 from J, leaving 12 bases between them. Germline loops: CDR1 MGHRA, CDR2 YSYEKL. The CDR3 reads CASSQDIRSTGELFF. DNA for the CDR3: TGCGCCAGCAGCCAGGACATACGAAGCACCGGGGAGCTGTTTTTT.

V and J are TRBV18 and TRBJ2-7; 12 bases line up with TRBD2. V shed 5 bases and J 4 bases; nucleotides not matched to a gene: 3. CDR3 size: 14 residues. Germline V lookup: CDR1 KGHSH, CDR2 LQKENI. The CDR3 coding sequence is TGTGCCAGCTCAGCGGGACTAGCGGGTTACGAGCAGTACTTC. It encodes CASSAGLAGYEQYF.

The V and J genes are TRBV30 and TRBJ1-1; the D is unclear. The CDR3 has 13 amino acids. V lost 7 bases, J lost 6 bases, and 18 bases lay in between. CDR1 is GTSNPN, CDR2 SVGIG, per germline (reference sequence). DNA of the CDR3: TGTGCCTCAACCCGTACAGAATTCTCTGAAGCTTTCTTT. Protein product: CASTRTEFSEAFF.

The chain carries TRBV5-5 and TRBJ2-5; TRBD2 matches 11 bases. The J call may be faulty, since TRBJ2-7 better matches the DNA end. Per germline, CDR1 SGHKS and CDR2 YYEKEE (reference sequence). The length of the CDR3 is 16 residues. The CDR3, as DNA: TGTGCCAGCAGCGGGGGGACTAGCGGAACACCCTACGAGCAGTACTTC. It encodes CASSGGTSGTPYEQYF.

The rearrangement uses TRBV5-4 and TRBJ2-3; the match to TRBD2 covers 7 bases. In germline, CDR1 is SGHNT, CDR2 YYREEE (reference sequence). V lost 3 bases and J lost 5; bases outside the gene matches: 18. The CDR3 sequence is 18 residues long. CDR3 residues: CASSSILGREQGGDTQYF. The CDR3 DNA is TGTGCCAGCAGCTCCATCTTGGGGCGGGAGCAAGGTGGAGATACGCAGTATTTT.